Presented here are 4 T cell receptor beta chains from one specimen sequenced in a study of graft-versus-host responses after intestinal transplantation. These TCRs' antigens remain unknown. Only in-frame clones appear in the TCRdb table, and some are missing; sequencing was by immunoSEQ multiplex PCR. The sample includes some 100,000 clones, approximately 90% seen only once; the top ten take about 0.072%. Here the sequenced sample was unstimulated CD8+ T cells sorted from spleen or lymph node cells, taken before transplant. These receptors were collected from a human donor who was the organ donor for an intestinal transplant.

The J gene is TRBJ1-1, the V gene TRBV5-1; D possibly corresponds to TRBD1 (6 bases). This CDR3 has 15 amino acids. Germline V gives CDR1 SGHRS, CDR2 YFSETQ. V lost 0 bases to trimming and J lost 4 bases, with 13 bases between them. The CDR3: CASSLGAGAGTEAFF. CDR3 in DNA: TGCGCCAGCAGCTTGGGGGCGGGGGCAGGCACTGAAGCTTTCTTT.

Here the CDR3 DNA reads TGTGCCACCAGCGGCGGTGTGGGACTCTCCTACGAGCAGTACTTC. Residues: CATSGGVGLSYEQYF. The V gene is TRBV15, the J gene TRBJ2-7; D possibly corresponds to TRBD2 (6 bases). V was clipped by 5 bases and J by 0 bases, with 14 bases between them. Germline CDR1 is LNHNV and CDR2 is YYDKDF (reference sequence). The CDR3 runs 15 residues.

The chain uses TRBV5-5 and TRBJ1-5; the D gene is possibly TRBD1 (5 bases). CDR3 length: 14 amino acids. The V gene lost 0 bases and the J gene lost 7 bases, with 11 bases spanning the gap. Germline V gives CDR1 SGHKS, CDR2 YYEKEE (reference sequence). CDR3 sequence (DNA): TGTGCCAGCAGCTTGGAGGGGCTGAGGCAGCCCCAGCATTTT. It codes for CASSLEGLRQPQHF.

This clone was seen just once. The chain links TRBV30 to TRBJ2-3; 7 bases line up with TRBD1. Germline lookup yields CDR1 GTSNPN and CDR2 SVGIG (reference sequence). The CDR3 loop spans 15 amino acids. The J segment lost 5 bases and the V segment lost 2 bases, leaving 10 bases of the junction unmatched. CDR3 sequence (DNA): TGTGCCTGGAGTTCCGGGGCAGGGGGAAAAGATACGCAGTATTTT. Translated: CAWSSGAGGKDTQYF.